These 30 T cell receptor beta chains were all obtained from the same sample, sequenced in a study of HIV-infected patients and healthy controls. MiXCR was run by TCRdb on the 5' RACE reads, yielding one entry per CDR3 protein. The table shows roughly 70,000 distinct CDR3 sequences, with about 16% occurring only once. The sample taken for sequencing was CD4+ T cells from blood. The source is a human donor in good health.

V gene TRBV19 combines with J gene TRBJ2-7, with D possibly TRBD2 on 5 matching bases. Germline-derived CDR1 and CDR2 are LNHDA and SQIVND (reference sequence). V lost 5 bases and J lost 1, with 12 bases in between. The CDR3 has 14 residues. The CDR3 is CASSPGSVSYEQYF. In DNA, the CDR3 is TGTGCCAGTAGTCCTGGGAGCGTATCCTACGAGCAGTACTTC.

This clonotype has only a few counts. The chain carries TRBV7-2 and TRBJ2-1; TRBD1 is a possible D gene (5 bases). CDR1 and CDR2 (germline): SGHTA, FQGNSA. This CDR3 spans 11 amino acids. Trimming shortened V by 4 bases and J by 14 bases, and 12 bases separated the two germline ends. CDR3 DNA: TGTGCCAGCAGCTCGACGGACAATAAGTTCTTC. It encodes CASSSTDNKFF.

This CDR3 reads CASSEFVLRRGSPLHF. As DNA, the CDR3 is TGTGCCAGCAGTGAATTCGTCTTACGTCGGGGTTCACCCCTCCACTTT. The V and J genes are TRBV25-1 and TRBJ1-6, with D unresolved. Trimming pared 1 base from V and 9 bases from J, leaving 16 bases between. The CDR3 loop spans 16 amino acids. Germline V CDR1 and CDR2: MGHDK, SYGVNS. Supplemented by reference TRBV25-1 and TRBJ1-6, the full variable domain reads EADIYQTPRYLVIGTGKKITLECSQTMGHDKMYWYQQDPGMELHLIHYSYGVNSTEKGDLSSESTVSRIRTEHFPLTLESARPSHTSQYLCASSEFVLRRGSPLHFGNGTRLTVT.

This clonotype was seen a few times. V gene TRBV7-2 combines with J gene TRBJ2-4; 10 positions agree with TRBD1. J gave up 2 bases and V 9 bases, and 7 bases lay outside the gene matches. Germline assignment: CDR1 SGHTA and CDR2 FQGNSA. CDR3 length: 15 amino acids. The CDR3 here is CARLRTGGPKNIQYF. In DNA, the CDR3 is TGTGCCAGGCTCCGGACAGGGGGACCCAAAAACATTCAGTACTTC.

This clonotype occurred a few times. The chain recombines TRBV29-1 with TRBJ2-2; 7 bases are a match to TRBD1. The ends lost 6 bases at V and 5 bases at J; junction bases unmatched: 12. The CDR3 sequence is 15 residues long. The germline V gene encodes CDR1 SQVTM and CDR2 ANQGSEA. The CDR3 loop is CSVLHPGGYTGELFF. The CDR3, as DNA: TGCAGCGTACTACACCCAGGGGGATATACCGGGGAGCTGTTTTTT.

The chain is built from TRBV12-3 or TRBV12-4 and TRBJ1-2; no clear D. CDR3 size: 11 residues. Trimming took off 2 bases at V and 14 bases at J, with 12 bases between the two ends. The CDR3 protein is CASSLSGNPTF. The CDR3 DNA follows: TGTGCCAGCAGTTTATCGGGGAACCCAACCTTC.

The table lists this clonotype with a few counts. The chain recombines TRBV11-3 with TRBJ2-3; D gene uncertain. Germline loops: CDR1 SGHNT, CDR2 YENEEA. The CDR3 consists of 13 residues. The V end lost 2 bases, the J end lost 3 bases, and 6 bases lay between the germline ends. The CDR3 sequence: CASSLSATDTQYF. The CDR3 DNA reads as TGTGCCAGCAGCTTATCGGCTACAGATACGCAGTATTTT.

This chain links TRBV7-9 with TRBJ2-5; perhaps TRBD1 as D (5 bases). CDR3 size: 13 residues. Germline CDR1 is SEHNR and CDR2 is FQNEAQ (reference sequence). The V gene lost 4 bases and the J gene lost 2 bases, with 8 bases spanning the gap. The CDR3 loop is CASSSTVQETQYF. Here the CDR3 DNA reads TGTGCCAGCAGCTCGACAGTACAAGAGACCCAGTACTTC.

The chain recombines TRBV24-1 with TRBJ2-1, with 7 positions matching TRBD2. Germline CDR1 and CDR2: KGHDR and SFDVKD. Trimming removed 6 bases from V and 7 bases from J; junction bases left unmatched: 8. The CDR3 runs to 14 residues. CDR3 bases: TGTGCCACCAGTATTGGCGGGAGTTTTAATGAGCAGTTCTTC. Protein product: CATSIGGSFNEQFF.

There are a few counts of this clonotype. The chain recombines TRBV2 with TRBJ1-5; 9 nucleotides match TRBD1. Germline V CDR1 and CDR2: SNHLY, FYNNEI. Germline trimming cut 7 bases from V and 4 bases from J; bases unmatched to any gene: 5. The CDR3 runs 14 residues. Written as DNA, the CDR3 is TGTGCCAGCAAGGGACAGGGAGAAAATCAGCCCCAGCATTTT. Amino acids: CASKGQGENQPQHF.

This clonotype showed up just a few times. The chain couples TRBV2 to TRBJ2-3; D might be TRBD1 (6 bases). CDR1 and CDR2 from the germline V gene are SNHLY and FYNNEI. V dropped 5 bases and J dropped 7 bases, with 13 bases sitting between them. This CDR3 contains 13 residues. CDR3: CASSFKQGYTQYF. CDR3 coding DNA: TGTGCCAGCAGTTTTAAACAGGGATATACGCAGTATTTT.

There are many counts of this clonotype. The rearrangement joins TRBV6-2 or TRBV6-3 to TRBJ2-3; 9 bases fit TRBD2. This CDR3 spans 17 amino acids. The germline gives CDR1 MNHEY, CDR2 SVGEGT. The trim removed 2 bases at V and 8 bases at J, leaving 14 bases unmatched. DNA of the CDR3: TGTGCCAGCAGTTACGGTGGCGGGGGGGGCCGGCCAGGTACGCAGTATTTT. This encodes CASSYGGGGGRPGTQYF.

The chain couples TRBV20-1 to TRBJ2-3, with D hard to call. The CDR3 has 11 residues. V dropped 6 bases and J dropped 7 bases, with 11 bases sitting between them. The germline gives CDR1 DFQATT, CDR2 SNEGSKA (reference sequence). The CDR3 sequence is CSAAVENTQYF. The CDR3 nucleotides read TGCAGTGCCGCCGTAGAAAATACGCAGTATTTT.

This clonotype was detected a few times. The CDR3 here is CASSARTSDYNEQFF. For the CDR3, the DNA is TGTGCCAGCAGCGCGCGGACTAGCGATTACAATGAGCAGTTCTTC. The chain employs TRBV9 and TRBJ2-1; the match to TRBD2 covers 9 bases. The germline gives CDR1 SGDLS, CDR2 YYNGEE. V was clipped by 3 bases and J by 4 bases; unmatched bases: 5. The CDR3 sequence is 15 residues long.

The rearrangement joins TRBV2 to TRBJ1-4; no clear D. Germline V gives CDR1 SNHLY, CDR2 FYNNEI. Deletions cut 6 bases from V and 2 bases from J, with 13 bases between. The CDR3 extends over 15 amino acids. CDR3 nucleotide sequence: TGTGCCAGCAGGTCACATCGGATGACTAATGAAAAACTGTTTTTT. Translating gives CASRSHRMTNEKLFF.

This clonotype was observed a handful of times. V and J are TRBV18 and TRBJ1-1, with D maybe TRBD1 (5 bases). The V gene's germline CDR1 is KGHSH and CDR2 LQKENI. The CDR3 contains 14 residues. V was shortened by 2 bases and J by 0 bases, with 7 bases between the two germline ends. The CDR3, as DNA: TGTGCCAGCTCACCAGGGACCTTGAACACTGAAGCTTTCTTT. This translates into CASSPGTLNTEAFF.

V usage is TRBV20-1 and J usage is TRBJ2-3, with TRBD2 matching over 10 bases. CDR1 is DFQATT, CDR2 SNEGSKA, per germline (reference sequence). The ends lost 7 bases at V and 2 bases at J; junction bases unmatched: 3. The CDR3 runs to 13 residues. CDR3 region: CSESGGATDTQYF. For the CDR3, the DNA is TGCAGTGAGAGCGGGGGGGCCACAGATACGCAGTATTTT.

V and J are TRBV12-3 or TRBV12-4 and TRBJ1-5, with D perhaps TRBD1 (6 bases). Trimming cost V 4 bases and J 9 bases, with 19 bases left between them. The CDR3 loop spans 15 amino acids. This CDR3 is CASSSPGALRGPQHF. The CDR3 region has the DNA TGTGCCAGCAGTTCCCCAGGGGCCCTTCGGGGGCCCCAGCATTTT.

This clonotype was observed a few times. This chain uses TRBV12-3 or TRBV12-4 with TRBJ1-6, with TRBD1 identical over 8 bases. The CDR3 covers 16 residues. V lost 5 bases to trimming and J lost 9 bases; unmatched junction nucleotides: 12. CDR3 sequence (DNA): TGTGCCAGCAGTCCCCGACAGGGGAGGGATGGTTCACCCCTCCACTTT. Its protein product is CASSPRQGRDGSPLHF.

This clonotype was found a few times. The V call is TRBV2, the J call TRBJ1-1; D gene uncertain. The CDR3 contains 12 residues. Germline CDR1 SNHLY, CDR2 FYNNEI. The V gene lost 6 bases and the J gene lost 7 bases, with 12 bases spanning the gap. The CDR3 region has the DNA TGTGCCAGCAGCGAGAGTTATTTTGAAGCTTTCTTT. Translated, it gives CASSESYFEAFF. The full variable domain, rest sourced from reference TRBV2 and TRBJ1-1, is EPEVTQTPSHQVTQMGQEVILRCVPISNHLYFYWYRQILGQKVEFLVSFYNNEISEKSEIFDDQFSVERPDGSNFTLKIRSTKLEDSAMYFCASSESYFEAFFGQGTRLTVV.

The V gene is TRBV10-3, the J gene TRBJ2-3; D gene unclear. Trimming cost V 10 bases and J 2 bases, with 13 bases left between them. The CDR3 is 13 residues long. Per germline, CDR1 ENHRY and CDR2 SYGVKD. The CDR3 coding sequence is TGTGCCAGTCAGCGCCTATCCACAGATACGCAGTATTTT. It yields the protein CASQRLSTDTQYF.

There are a few counts of this clonotype. The rearrangement links TRBV20-1 to TRBJ2-1, with D perhaps TRBD2 (5 bases). From germline, CDR1 is DFQATT and CDR2 SNEGSKA (reference sequence). There are 10 residues in the CDR3. The CDR3 DNA reads as TGCTGGCGGGCCCCTAATGAGCAGTTCTTC. Protein product: CWRAPNEQFF.

This clonotype appeared many times. The V and J genes are TRBV7-2 and TRBJ1-1, with 8 bases lining up with TRBD1. Germline CDR1 SGHTA, CDR2 FQGNSA. The junction had 4 bases not matched to a gene; V was cut back by 1 base and J by 6 bases. The CDR3 has 14 amino acids. Written as DNA, the CDR3 is TGTGCCAGCAGCTTAGTGGGGACAGGCGCTGAAGCTTTCTTT. Translated: CASSLVGTGAEAFF.

This clonotype was counted a few times. CDR3 coding DNA: TGTGCCAGCAGTGCCCTAGCTGGGCCGGGCCCGCCCAATGAGCAGTTCTTC. As protein: CASSALAGPGPPNEQFF. The chain carries TRBV6-1 and TRBJ2-1, with a tentative D call TRBD2 (5 bases). V was pared by 4 bases and J by 6 bases, with 22 bases between. Germline loops: CDR1 MNHNS, CDR2 SASEGT. This CDR3 is built from 17 residues.

This clonotype was counted only a few times. The chain uses TRBV25-1 and TRBJ2-7; tentative D call: TRBD1 (5 bases). Trimming shortened V by 8 bases and J by 4 bases, and 15 bases separated the two germline ends. The CDR3 runs to 13 residues. Germline CDR1 and CDR2: MGHDK and SYGVNS. The CDR3 DNA sequence: TGTGCCAGCGAAGGCAGGGTGGGGTACGAGCAGTACTTC. Protein sequence: CASEGRVGYEQYF.

The chain links TRBV12-3 or TRBV12-4 to TRBJ1-1; D possibly corresponds to TRBD1 (5 bases). CDR3 length equals 13 residues. V dropped 5 bases and J dropped 5 bases, with 12 bases sitting between them. CDR3 in amino acids: CASSNTGGTEAFF. The DNA for the CDR3 is TGTGCCAGCAGTAACACGGGGGGGACTGAAGCTTTCTTT.

The chain carries TRBV5-1 and TRBJ2-2; TRBD2 agrees at 10 bases. Germline assignment: CDR1 SGHRS and CDR2 YFSETQ. This CDR3 contains 16 residues. V lost 1 base and J lost 5; bases outside the gene matches: 5. As DNA, the CDR3 is TGCGCCAGCAGCTTGAGGCCAGCGGGAGGGACCGGGGAGCTGTTTTTT. Translated: CASSLRPAGGTGELFF.

V gene TRBV15 combines with J gene TRBJ2-3; 9 nucleotides line up with TRBD2. The V gene end was trimmed by 1 base and the J gene end by 6 bases; junction bases not matched to a gene: 8. The CDR3 consists of 16 residues. Germline-derived CDR1 and CDR2 are LNHNV and YYDKDF (reference sequence). The CDR3 here is CATSRVSAGGPDTQYF. The CDR3 nucleotides are TGTGCCACCAGCAGAGTATCCGCGGGGGGGCCGGATACGCAGTATTTT. Combining the CDR3 with reference TRBV15 and TRBJ2-3 gives the whole variable domain DAMVIQNPRYQVTQFGKPVTLSCSQTLNHNVMYWYQQKSSQAPKLLFHYYDKDFNNEADTPDNFQSRRPNTSFCFLDIRSPGLGDTAMYLCATSRVSAGGPDTQYFGPGTRLTVL.

This clonotype was recorded at least ten times. V gene TRBV7-2 combines with J gene TRBJ2-1; 7 positions agree with TRBD2. V lost 2 bases to trimming and J lost 3 bases; unmatched junction nucleotides: 4. The CDR3 contains 15 residues. Germline assignment: CDR1 SGHTA and CDR2 FQGNSA. CDR3 in amino acids: CASSLTAGDYNEQFF. CDR3 DNA sequence: TGTGCCAGCAGCTTAACTGCGGGGGACTACAATGAGCAGTTCTTC. Filled out from reference TRBV7-2 and TRBJ2-1, the complete variable domain reads GAGVSQSPSNKVTEKGKDVELRCDPISGHTALYWYRQSLGQGLEFLIYFQGNSAPDKSGLPSDRFSAERTGGSVSTLTIQRTQQEDSAVYLCASSLTAGDYNEQFFGPGTRLTVL.

The CDR3 DNA reads as TGTGCCAGTAGTCGCCGGGTCACCGATCAGCCCCAGCATTTT. Protein sequence: CASSRRVTDQPQHF. The chain couples TRBV19 to TRBJ1-5; D unclear. Trimming took 5 bases from V and 5 from J, leaving 13 bases between them. The CDR3 sequence is 14 residues long. Germline CDR1 LNHDA, CDR2 SQIVND (reference sequence).